This T cell receptor (beta chain) was identified during a study of cytomegalovirus exposure and HLA in healthy donors. This clone was recorded a few times. Germline V lookup: CDR1 SGHRS, CDR2 YFSETQ. CDR3 size: 12 residues. V lost 4 bases and J 9 bases, leaving 11 bases between the germline ends. The PCR contained 60 Vbeta and 13 Jbeta primers. The table came from immunoSEQ multiplex PCR; TCRdb's copy has only in-frame clones and leaves some out. The data show over 200,000 clones, roughly 87% seen once. Healthy donors of bone marrow made up the group. The sample was PBMCs. The gene calls are TRBV5-1 and TRBJ2-4, with a weak D call TRBD1 (5 bases). This TCR was sampled from a woman aged 35 to 49 in good health and CMV-seropositive. CDR3 DNA: TGCGCCAGCAGCCCCCCAGGGATCATTCAGTACTTC. Encoded protein: CASSPPGIIQYF. Using reference TRBV5-1 and TRBJ2-4 for the parts outside the CDR3, the full variable domain is KAGVTQTPRYLIKTRGQQVTLSCSPISGHRSVSWYQQTPGQGLQFLFEYFSETQRNKGNFPGRFSGRQFSNSRSEMNVSTLELGDSALYLCASSPPGIIQYFGAGTRLSVL.